Sequencing of this T cell receptor beta chain was carried out in a study of cytomegalovirus exposure and HLA in healthy donors. PCR used 60 Vbeta primers and 13 Jbeta primers. Sequencing used immunoSEQ multiplex PCR; TCRdb keeps in-frame clones, though not all of them. This sample has around 230,000 clones, with roughly 85% found just once. Germline V gene data show CDR1 as MRHNA and CDR2 as SNTAGT. This CDR3 comprises 15 residues. V was pared by 4 bases and J by 3 bases, with 7 bases of the junction left unmatched. The chain is built from TRBV6-4 and TRBJ2-3; 7 nucleotides line up with TRBD2. The receptor was derived from a girl aged 2 to 10 in good health and CMV-seronegative. The sample taken for sequencing was PBMCs. CDR3: CASSVAASGTDTQYF. For the CDR3, the DNA is TGTGCCAGCAGTGTCGCTGCTAGCGGAACAGATACGCAGTATTTT.